The 8 T cell receptor beta chains listed next were all sequenced from one sample in a study of T cells in Graves' hyperthyroidism and ophthalmopathy. Researchers took RNA transcripts and amplified the TCR beta CDR3 regions from them. Primed by the HTBI set, a first-round RT-PCR was run on the TCR CDR3. One entry per CDR3 protein results from TCRdb running MiXCR on the multiplex PCR reads. The table records 250,000 to 300,000 distinct CDR3 sequences, more than 10% of them present only once. Source material: blood. Source of these receptors: a woman aged 30 to 39 with Graves' hyperthyroidism that later progressed to Graves' ophthalmopathy.

Many counts were recorded for this clonotype. This chain connects TRBV18 to TRBJ2-3, with a possible D match to TRBD2 (5 bases). V dropped 0 bases and J dropped 1 base, with 14 bases sitting between them. Germline V gives CDR1 KGHSH, CDR2 LQKENI. This CDR3 is built from 17 residues. The CDR3 region is CASSPPAGREGTDTQYF. CDR3 DNA: TGTGCCAGCTCACCACCCGCCGGCCGGGAAGGCACAGATACGCAGTATTTT.

CDR3 sequence: CASSSGTGVEQYF. The DNA of the CDR3 is TGTGCCAGCAGCTCCGGGACAGGGGTCGAGCAGTACTTC. V is TRBV11-3 and J is TRBJ2-7; 10 positions match TRBD1. The trim removed 4 bases at V and 6 bases at J, leaving 3 bases unmatched. The V gene's germline CDR1 is SGHNT and CDR2 YENEEA. The CDR3 consists of 13 residues. Filled out from reference TRBV11-3 and TRBJ2-7, the complete variable domain reads EAGVVQSPRYKIIEKKQPVAFWCNPISGHNTLYWYLQNLGQGPELLIRYENEEAVDDSQLPKDRFSAERLKGVDSTLKIQPAELGDSAVYLCASSSGTGVEQYFGPGTRLTVT.

The sample holds many counts of this clonotype. The V call is TRBV12-3 or TRBV12-4, the J call TRBJ1-1; tentatively, D is TRBD1 (5 bases). The CDR3 has 15 residues. V was pared by 6 bases and J by 0 bases, with 14 bases between. In nucleotides, the CDR3 is TGTGCCAGCAGCCGCCAGGGTTCCCTGAACACTGAAGCTTTCTTT. As protein: CASSRQGSLNTEAFF.

There are many counts of this clonotype. The gene calls are TRBV5-4 and TRBJ1-2; a possible D gene is TRBD1 (6 bases). Trimming took 4 bases from V and 5 from J, leaving 18 bases between them. Germline CDR1 SGHNT, CDR2 YYREEE (reference sequence). This CDR3 is 15 amino acids long. The CDR3 nucleotides read TGTGCCAGCAGCCGGGGGGCGCAGGGAGGGTATGGCTACACCTTC. It specifies CASSRGAQGGYGYTF.

This clonotype was found many times. The junction differs from germline at one of its ends, possibly a read error. J is TRBJ2-5 and V is TRBV7-9, with D tentatively TRBD1 (5 bases). Germline CDR1 SEHNR, CDR2 FQNEAQ (reference sequence). There are 12 residues in the CDR3. CDR3 sequence reads: CASSLNTGLQDF. The CDR3 coding sequence is TGTGCCAGCAGCTTAAACACAGGCTTACAAGACTTC. The full variable domain, with the rest looked up from reference TRBV7-9 and TRBJ2-5, is DTGVSQNPRHKITKRGQNVTFRCDPISEHNRLYWYRQTLGQGPEFLTYFQNEAQLEKSRLLSDRFSAERPKGSFSTLEIQRTEQGDSAMYLCASSLNTGLQDFGPGTRLLVL.

This clonotype occurred many times. V gene TRBV18 combines with J gene TRBJ2-7; 9 positions agree with TRBD1. After removal of 5 bases from V and 2 bases from J, the junction contained 4 bases not matched to a gene. Germline-derived CDR1 and CDR2 are KGHSH and LQKENI. This CDR3 is 14 amino acids long. The chain's CDR3 is CASSLRTGAYEQYF. The CDR3 DNA follows: TGTGCCAGCTCATTGCGGACAGGGGCCTACGAGCAGTACTTC.

The chain uses TRBV27 and TRBJ1-1; D call uncertain. This CDR3 spans 14 amino acids. CDR1 and CDR2 (germline): MNHEY, SMNVEV (reference sequence). V was cut by 2 bases and J by 1 base, with 8 bases left in between. CDR3 nucleotide sequence: TGTGCCAGCAGTTTACTCTGGGGGAACACTGAAGCTTTCTTT. Translated, it gives CASSLLWGNTEAFF.

The rearrangement joins TRBV28 to TRBJ2-1; 9 bases are shared with TRBD2. Germline CDR1 MDHEN, CDR2 SYDVKM. CDR3 size: 15 residues. V lost 5 bases and J lost 6; bases outside the gene matches: 8. As DNA, the CDR3 is TGTGCCAGCAGTCCCCGGTGGCGGGGGGGCAATGAGCAGTTCTTC. Its protein product is CASSPRWRGGNEQFF.